This entry lists 25 T cell receptor beta chains sequenced from one sample in a study of CD8 T cells in Susac syndrome. Reverse transcription of about 0.45 to 1 ug RNA used random hexamers. MiXCR, applied by TCRdb to the immunoSEQ multiplex PCR reads, yields one record per CDR3 protein. The table has about 180,000 distinct CDR3 sequences, approximately 95% seen once; the top ten hold about 0.16%. Material for sequencing was CD8+ T cells from PBMCs. These receptors were taken from a human donor with multiple sclerosis.

The chain is built from TRBV6-4 and TRBJ1-2, with 8 bases aligning to TRBD1. The CDR3 is 13 amino acids. The V segment lost 5 bases and the J segment 7 bases; nucleotides outside the gene matches: 6. Per the germline V gene, CDR1 is MRHNA and CDR2 is SNTAGT. Written as DNA, the CDR3 is TGTGCCAGCAGTCGGACAGGGATCGGTGGCTACACCTTC. Translated, it gives CASSRTGIGGYTF.

The chain is built from TRBV30 and TRBJ2-5; 9 positions agree with TRBD2. The germline CDR1 and CDR2 sequences are GTSNPN and SVGIG (reference sequence). V lost 1 base to trimming and J lost 5 bases; unmatched junction nucleotides: 11. The CDR3 has 16 amino acids. The CDR3 sequence: CAWSEDLAGFGETQYF. The CDR3 nucleotides read TGTGCCTGGAGTGAGGATCTAGCGGGATTCGGGGAGACCCAGTACTTC.

The V and J genes are TRBV12-3 or TRBV12-4 and TRBJ2-3, with 10 positions matching TRBD2. The CDR3 runs to 14 residues. The V segment lost 7 bases and the J segment 4 bases; nucleotides outside the gene matches: 5. The DNA for the CDR3 is TGTGCCAGCAATAGAGCGGGAGGGCCAGATACGCAGTATTTT. It codes for CASNRAGGPDTQYF.

The chain employs TRBV27 and TRBJ2-3; perhaps TRBD2 as D (5 bases). This CDR3 region has 13 residues. The V gene's germline CDR1 is MNHEY and CDR2 SMNVEV (reference sequence). The V end lost 7 bases, the J end lost 2 bases, and 10 bases lay between the germline ends. CDR3: CASKERNTDTQYF. The CDR3 DNA sequence: TGTGCCAGCAAGGAGCGGAACACAGATACGCAGTATTTT.

This rearrangement joins TRBV29-1 to TRBJ1-1; D not certain. The CDR3 length is 15 residues. Germline values: CDR1 SQVTM, CDR2 ANQGSEA. CDR3 coding DNA: TGCAGGACATCCGGAGGGCCGGGTGGGAACACTGAAGCTTTCTTT. This sequence encodes CRTSGGPGGNTEAFF.

This clonotype showed up just once. This chain joins TRBV3-1 and TRBJ2-3; D uncertain. Germline CDR1 and CDR2: LGHDT and YNNKEL (reference sequence). The V end lost 0 bases, the J end lost 0 bases, and 4 bases lay between the germline ends. This CDR3 has 14 residues. The CDR3 DNA is TGTGCCAGCAGCCAAGAAATCAGCACAGATACGCAGTATTTT. Protein sequence: CASSQEISTDTQYF.

This clonotype showed up just a few times. The chain combines TRBV25-1 with TRBJ2-5; no firm D call. The CDR3 covers 11 residues. V was cut by 3 bases and J by 4 bases, with 3 bases left in between. Germline lookup yields CDR1 MGHDK and CDR2 SYGVNS. The chain's CDR3 is CASSDPETQYF. CDR3 nucleotides: TGTGCCAGCAGTGACCCAGAGACCCAGTACTTC.

The chain couples TRBV21-1 to TRBJ1-1; TRBD1, as called in the table, went unchecked against the DNA. TRBV21-1 is assigned pseudogene status. The CDR3 contains 17 residues. Here the CDR3 reads CASSKAFRDGLNTEAFF. The CDR3 DNA reads as TGTGCCAGCAGCAAAGCTTTCCGGGACGGGTTGAACACTGAAGCTTTCTTT.

This sequence joins TRBV29-1 and TRBJ1-2; D remains ambiguous. The CDR3 runs to 10 residues. V gave up 3 bases and J gave up 12 bases, with 11 bases separating them. CDR1 is SQVTM, CDR2 ANQGSEA, per germline. Here the CDR3 reads CSVDKERHTF. Written as DNA, the CDR3 is TGCAGCGTTGACAAAGAGCGGCACACCTTC.

The CDR3: CASSVVQGSAREQFF. The CDR3 nucleotides are TGTGCCAGCAGCGTAGTACAGGGCTCGGCGAGGGAGCAGTTCTTC. This rearrangement joins TRBV9 to TRBJ2-1, with D possibly TRBD1 on 6 matching bases. Trimming pared 0 bases from V and 10 bases from J, leaving 17 bases between. CDR1 and CDR2 (germline): SGDLS, YYNGEE. This CDR3 is 15 amino acids long.

This chain connects TRBV28 to TRBJ1-2; 11 bases are a match to TRBD1. J gave up 6 bases and V 4 bases, and 4 bases lay outside the gene matches. CDR1 is MDHEN and CDR2 is SYDVKM in the germline V gene. The length of the CDR3 is 14 residues. For the CDR3, the DNA is TGTGCCAGCAGTTGGACAGGGGGCGTTGATGGCTACACCTTC. This codes for CASSWTGGVDGYTF.

V usage is TRBV20-1 and J usage is TRBJ1-5, with D perhaps matching TRBD1 (6 bases). CDR3 size: 15 residues. Trimming pared 5 bases from V and 3 bases from J, leaving 17 bases between. Germline-derived CDR1 and CDR2 are DFQATT and SNEGSKA (reference sequence). CDR3 in amino acids: CSAENPGQLNQPQHF. The CDR3 nucleotides read TGCAGTGCTGAGAATCCGGGACAACTCAATCAGCCCCAGCATTTT.

The chain has TRBV12-3 or TRBV12-4 and TRBJ1-2; maybe TRBD1 (5 bases). Trimming shortened V by 2 bases and J by 2 bases, and 6 bases separated the two germline ends. This CDR3 is 13 amino acids long. The CDR3 spells CASSLWGNYGYTF. The DNA for the CDR3 is TGTGCCAGCAGTTTATGGGGGAACTATGGCTACACCTTC.

The gene calls are TRBV4-1 and TRBJ2-1; 10 bases agree with TRBD2. This CDR3 region has 16 residues. CDR1 and CDR2 from the germline V gene are MGHRA and YSYEKL. The trim removed 1 base at V and 8 bases at J, leaving 8 bases unmatched. In nucleotides, the CDR3 is TGCGCCAGCAGCCAAGCCTTAGCGGGAGGAGGCTATGAGCAGTTCTTC. Amino acids: CASSQALAGGGYEQFF.

The chain couples TRBV15 to TRBJ2-1; possible D gene TRBD1, 5 bases. CDR3 length equals 15 residues. V dropped 0 bases and J dropped 4 bases, with 10 bases sitting between them. CDR1 and CDR2 from the germline V gene are LNHNV and YYDKDF (reference sequence). The CDR3 nucleotides are TGTGCCACCAGCAGAGATGGGGCAGGGTACAATGAGCAGTTCTTC. Protein product: CATSRDGAGYNEQFF.

This clonotype has a single count. The chain uses TRBV27 and TRBJ2-7; 9 bases match TRBD2. There are 16 residues in the CDR3. CDR1 is MNHEY, CDR2 SMNVEV, per germline (reference sequence). With V trimmed by 3 bases and J by 0 bases, 6 bases remained unmatched. The CDR3 reads CASSFSGLAPSYEQYF. The CDR3, as DNA: TGTGCCAGCAGTTTCTCGGGACTAGCCCCCTCCTACGAGCAGTACTTC.

This rearrangement joins TRBV27 to TRBJ2-1, with TRBD2 as a possible D gene (6 bases). V was trimmed by 7 bases and J by 6 bases, leaving 19 bases between them. CDR1 and CDR2 from the germline V gene are MNHEY and SMNVEV (reference sequence). The CDR3 consists of 15 residues. CDR3 protein: CASTSSLTRRNEQFF. In DNA form, the CDR3 reads TGTGCCAGCACCTCAAGTCTGACTAGACGCAATGAGCAGTTCTTC.

The V call is TRBV20-1, the J call TRBJ2-3; D possibly corresponds to TRBD2 (6 bases). The CDR3 covers 14 residues. Trimming removed 3 bases at V and 1 base at J, with 11 bases between. CDR1 is DFQATT, CDR2 SNEGSKA, per germline (reference sequence). The CDR3 region has the DNA TGCAGTGCTAGGGCGGGGCTGGGCACAGATACGCAGTATTTT. Amino acids: CSARAGLGTDTQYF.

Written as DNA, the CDR3 is TGTGCCAGCAGGGCCTATTCTGGCACTGAAGCTTTCTTT. Translating it yields CASRAYSGTEAFF. V gene TRBV6-6 combines with J gene TRBJ1-1; no reliable D call. The germline gives CDR1 MNHNY, CDR2 SVGAGI (reference sequence). Trimming pared 6 bases from V and 4 bases from J, leaving 12 bases between. This CDR3 has 13 residues.

CDR3 region: CASTKGGGTTNEKLFF. CDR3 in DNA: TGTGCCAGCACCAAGGGAGGGGGCACGACTAATGAAAAACTGTTTTTT. V gene TRBV7-9 combines with J gene TRBJ1-4, with 7 bases fitting TRBD1. V dropped 7 bases and J dropped 2; count of bases not matched to a gene: 10. The CDR3 consists of 16 residues. CDR1 is SEHNR, CDR2 FQNEAQ, per germline (reference sequence).

This clonotype came up once. The chain employs TRBV3-1 and TRBJ2-1, with TRBD2 matching over 9 bases. The CDR3 has 15 residues. V shed 1 base, J shed 5 bases, and the junction held 3 bases outside the gene matches. CDR1 is LGHDT, CDR2 YNNKEL, per germline (reference sequence). The chain's CDR3 is CASSQVAGAHNEQFF. The CDR3 nucleotides are TGTGCCAGCAGCCAAGTAGCGGGGGCACACAATGAGCAGTTCTTC.

The chain uses TRBV29-1 and TRBJ1-1; 8 bases line up with TRBD1. With 7 bases clipped from V and 5 bases from J, the junction kept 15 bases outside the gene matches. The CDR3 has 15 residues. Germline CDR1 SQVTM, CDR2 ANQGSEA. The CDR3 coding sequence is TGCAGCGCTACACCCGGACAGGGAGTTTGGACTGAAGCTTTCTTT. Translated: CSATPGQGVWTEAFF.

This chain uses TRBV6-5 with TRBJ2-1; 10 bases map to TRBD2. The CDR3 runs to 15 residues. Germline-derived CDR1 and CDR2 are MNHEY and SVGAGI. The ends lost 7 bases at V and 8 bases at J; junction bases unmatched: 11. CDR3 loop: CASTTLSGGGDEQFF. As DNA, the CDR3 is TGTGCCAGCACCACCTTAAGCGGGGGGGGTGATGAGCAGTTCTTC.

The chain uses TRBV20-1 and TRBJ2-4; 11 bases match TRBD2. Germline V gene data show CDR1 as DFQATT and CDR2 as SNEGSKA (reference sequence). This CDR3 contains 15 residues. V dropped 6 bases and J dropped 8; count of bases not matched to a gene: 12. CDR3 amino acids: CSARGLAEELDIQYF. As DNA, the CDR3 is TGCAGTGCCCGGGGACTAGCGGAGGAGTTGGACATTCAGTACTTC.

This clonotype was observed once. The chain is built from TRBV18 and TRBJ2-5, with 8 bases matching TRBD1. This CDR3 contains 16 residues. Germline assignment: CDR1 KGHSH and CDR2 LQKENI. The trim removed 5 bases at V and 5 bases at J, leaving 13 bases unmatched. CDR3 in DNA: TGTGCCAGCTCAATCCCCGACAGGGGCCTTGATGAGACCCAGTACTTC. Its protein is CASSIPDRGLDETQYF. The full variable domain, rest sourced from reference TRBV18 and TRBJ2-5, is NAGVMQNPRHLVRRRGQEARLRCSPMKGHSHVYWYRQLPEEGLKFMVYLQKENIIDESGMPKERFSAEFPKEGPSILRIQQVVRGDSAAYFCASSIPDRGLDETQYFGPGTRLLVL.